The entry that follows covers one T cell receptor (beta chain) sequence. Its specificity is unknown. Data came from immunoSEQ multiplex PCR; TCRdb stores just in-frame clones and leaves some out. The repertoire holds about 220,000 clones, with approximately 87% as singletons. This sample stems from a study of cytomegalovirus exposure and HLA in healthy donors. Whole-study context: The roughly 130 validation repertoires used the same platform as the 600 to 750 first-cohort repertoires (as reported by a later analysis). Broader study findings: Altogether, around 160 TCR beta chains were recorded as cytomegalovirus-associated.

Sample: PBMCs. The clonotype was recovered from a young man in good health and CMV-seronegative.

The CDR3 coding sequence is TGTGCCAGCAGCCCCCCCGGGACACCCCAAGAGACCCAGTACTTC. Its protein product is CASSPPGTPQETQYF. The chain couples TRBV7-2 to TRBJ2-5, with D possibly being TRBD1 (6 bases). Germline loops: CDR1 SGHTA, CDR2 FQGNSA. The CDR3 contains 15 residues. Trimming left V 5 bases short and J 1 base short, with 14 bases between.